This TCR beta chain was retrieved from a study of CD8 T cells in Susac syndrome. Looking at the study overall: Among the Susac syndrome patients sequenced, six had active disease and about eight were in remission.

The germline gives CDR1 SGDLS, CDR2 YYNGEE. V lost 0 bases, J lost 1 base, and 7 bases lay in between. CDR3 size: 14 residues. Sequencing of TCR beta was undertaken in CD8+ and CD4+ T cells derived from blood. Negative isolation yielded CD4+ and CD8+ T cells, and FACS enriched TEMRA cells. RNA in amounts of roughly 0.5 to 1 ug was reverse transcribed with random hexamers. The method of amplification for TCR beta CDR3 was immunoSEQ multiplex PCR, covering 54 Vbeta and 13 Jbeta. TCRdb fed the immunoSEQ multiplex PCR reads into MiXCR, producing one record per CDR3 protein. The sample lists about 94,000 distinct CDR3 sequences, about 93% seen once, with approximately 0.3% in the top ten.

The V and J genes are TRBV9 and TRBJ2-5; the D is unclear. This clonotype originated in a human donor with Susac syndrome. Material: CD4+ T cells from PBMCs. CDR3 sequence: CASSVGVTQETQYF. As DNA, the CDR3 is TGTGCCAGCAGCGTAGGCGTTACCCAAGAGACCCAGTACTTC.